This TCR beta chain was sequenced in a study of T cells expressing NK-cell markers. Findings and caveats of the study: It was still unclear whether expanded NKG2C+ T cell clones were HCMV specific.

The germline CDR1 and CDR2 sequences are SGHVS and FQNEAQ. The CDR3 extends over 18 amino acids. Points on this clonotype: The antigen remains unidentified.

Each CDR3 protein gets one entry in TCRdb, which reprocessed the 5' RACE reads and gives no DNA. The listing contains 200,000 to 300,000 distinct CDR3 sequences. The chain is built from TRBV7-8 and TRBJ2-1; as DNA is missing, the TRBD2 call by TCRdb cannot be tested. The sample consisted of blood T cells: a sorted CD56 or NKG2C T cell subset, CD4+ or CD8+ T cells, or bulk PBMC T cells (not recorded which). The source is a man aged 18 to 30 in good health. CDR3 protein: CASSLPRLASDIYNEQFF. The full variable domain, in which reference TRBV7-8 and TRBJ2-1 provide the parts outside the CDR3, is GAGVSQSPRYKVAKRGQDVALRCDPISGHVSLFWYQQALGQGPEFLTYFQNEAQLDKSGLPSDRFFAERPEGSVSTLKIQRTQQEDSAVYLCASSLPRLASDIYNEQFFGPGTRLTVL.